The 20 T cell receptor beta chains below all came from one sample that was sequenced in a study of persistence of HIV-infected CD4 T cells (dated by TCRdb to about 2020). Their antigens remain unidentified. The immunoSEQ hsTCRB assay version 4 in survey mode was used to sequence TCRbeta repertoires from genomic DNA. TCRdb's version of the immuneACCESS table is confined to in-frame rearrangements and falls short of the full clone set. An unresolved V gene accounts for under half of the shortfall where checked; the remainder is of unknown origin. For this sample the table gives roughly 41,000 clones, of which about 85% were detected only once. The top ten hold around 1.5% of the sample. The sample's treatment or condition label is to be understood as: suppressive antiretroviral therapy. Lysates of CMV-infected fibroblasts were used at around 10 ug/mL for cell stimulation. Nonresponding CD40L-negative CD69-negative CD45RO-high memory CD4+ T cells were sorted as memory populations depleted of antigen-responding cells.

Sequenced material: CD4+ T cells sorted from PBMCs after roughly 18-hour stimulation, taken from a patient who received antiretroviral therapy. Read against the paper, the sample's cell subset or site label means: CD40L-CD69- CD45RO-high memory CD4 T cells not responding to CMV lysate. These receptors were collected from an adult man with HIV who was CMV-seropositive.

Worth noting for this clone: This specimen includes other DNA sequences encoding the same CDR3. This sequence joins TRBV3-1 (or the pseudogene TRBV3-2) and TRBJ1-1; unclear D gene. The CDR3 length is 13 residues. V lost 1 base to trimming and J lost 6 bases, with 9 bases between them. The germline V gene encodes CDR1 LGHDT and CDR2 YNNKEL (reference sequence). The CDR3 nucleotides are TGTGCCAGCAGCCAAGGCGGCACGCCTGAAGCTTTCTTT. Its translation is CASSQGGTPEAFF.

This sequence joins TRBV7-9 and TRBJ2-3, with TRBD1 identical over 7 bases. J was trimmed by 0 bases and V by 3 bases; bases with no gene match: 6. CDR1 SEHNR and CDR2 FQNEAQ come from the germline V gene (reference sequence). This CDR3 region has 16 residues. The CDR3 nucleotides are TGTGCCAGCAGCTTTTGGACAGGCCCCAGCACAGATACGCAGTATTTT. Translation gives CASSFWTGPSTDTQYF.

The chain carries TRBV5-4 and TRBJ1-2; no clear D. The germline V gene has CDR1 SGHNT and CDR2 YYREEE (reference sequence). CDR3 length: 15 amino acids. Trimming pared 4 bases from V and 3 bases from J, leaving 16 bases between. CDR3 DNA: TGTGCCAGCAGCCCTCCGGGAGCCCTATACTATGGCTACACCTTC. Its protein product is CASSPPGALYYGYTF.

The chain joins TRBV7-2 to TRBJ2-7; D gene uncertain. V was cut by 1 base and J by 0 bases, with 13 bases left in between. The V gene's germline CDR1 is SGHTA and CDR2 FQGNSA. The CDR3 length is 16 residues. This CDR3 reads CASSLDTSINSYEQYF. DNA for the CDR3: TGTGCCAGCAGCTTAGATACCAGCATCAACTCCTACGAGCAGTACTTC. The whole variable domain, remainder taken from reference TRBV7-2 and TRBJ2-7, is GAGVSQSPSNKVTEKGKDVELRCDPISGHTALYWYRQSLGQGLEFLIYFQGNSAPDKSGLPSDRFSAERTGGSVSTLTIQRTQQEDSAVYLCASSLDTSINSYEQYFGPGTRLTVT.

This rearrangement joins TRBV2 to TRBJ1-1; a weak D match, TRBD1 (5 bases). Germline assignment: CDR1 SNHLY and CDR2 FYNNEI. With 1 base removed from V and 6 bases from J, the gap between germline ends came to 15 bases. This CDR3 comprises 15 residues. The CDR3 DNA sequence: TGTGCCAGCAGTGAAGGGAGGGGTGCAGTTGCTGAAGCTTTCTTT. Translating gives CASSEGRGAVAEAFF.

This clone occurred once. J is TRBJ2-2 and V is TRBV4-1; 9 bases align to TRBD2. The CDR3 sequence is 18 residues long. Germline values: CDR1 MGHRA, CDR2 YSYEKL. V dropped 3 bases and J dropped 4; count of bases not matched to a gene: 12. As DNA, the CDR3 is TGCGCCAGCAGCCAGCGAATTCCGGGACTAGCTGGCACCGGGGAGCTGTTTTTT. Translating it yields CASSQRIPGLAGTGELFF.

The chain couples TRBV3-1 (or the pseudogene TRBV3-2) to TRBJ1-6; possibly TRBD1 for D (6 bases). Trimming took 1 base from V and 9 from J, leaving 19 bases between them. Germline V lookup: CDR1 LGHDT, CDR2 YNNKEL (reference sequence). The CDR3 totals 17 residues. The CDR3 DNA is TGTGCCAGCAGCCAAGGAGGGGGACCTGCCGGGAGTTCACCCCTCCACTTT. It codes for CASSQGGGPAGSSPLHF.

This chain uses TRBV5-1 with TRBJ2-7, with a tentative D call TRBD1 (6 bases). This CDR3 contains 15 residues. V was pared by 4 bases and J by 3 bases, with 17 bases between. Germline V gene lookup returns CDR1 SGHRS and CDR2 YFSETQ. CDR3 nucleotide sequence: TGCGCCAGCAGCCCCCGTGTGGGGGCTGTCTACGAGCAGTACTTC. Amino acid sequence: CASSPRVGAVYEQYF.

In nucleotides, the CDR3 is TGTGCCAGCAGCGTGGACTCATCCCTTAACAATGAGCAGTTCTTC. Residues: CASSVDSSLNNEQFF. V usage is TRBV7-3 and J usage is TRBJ2-1, with D perhaps TRBD2 (5 bases). The CDR3 contains 15 residues. Trimming took 5 bases from V and 5 from J, leaving 16 bases between them. CDR1 and CDR2 (germline): SGHTA, FQGTGA. The entire variable domain, with the rest obtained from reference TRBV7-3 and TRBJ2-1, is as follows: GAGVSQTPSNKVTEKGKYVELRCDPISGHTALYWYRQSLGQGPEFLIYFQGTGAADDSGLPNDRFFAVRPEGSVSTLKIQRTERGDSAVYLCASSVDSSLNNEQFFGPGTRLTVL.

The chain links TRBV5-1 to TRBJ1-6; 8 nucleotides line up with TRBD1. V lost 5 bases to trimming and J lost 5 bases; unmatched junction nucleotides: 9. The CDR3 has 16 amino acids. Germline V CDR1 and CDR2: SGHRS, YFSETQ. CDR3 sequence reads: CASRLTGGINNSPLHF. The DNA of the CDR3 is TGCGCCAGCAGGCTAACAGGGGGGATAAATAATTCACCCCTCCACTTT. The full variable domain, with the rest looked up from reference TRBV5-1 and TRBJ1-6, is KAGVTQTPRYLIKTRGQQVTLSCSPISGHRSVSWYQQTPGQGLQFLFEYFSETQRNKGNFPGRFSGRQFSNSRSEMNVSTLELGDSALYLCASRLTGGINNSPLHFGNGTRLTVT.

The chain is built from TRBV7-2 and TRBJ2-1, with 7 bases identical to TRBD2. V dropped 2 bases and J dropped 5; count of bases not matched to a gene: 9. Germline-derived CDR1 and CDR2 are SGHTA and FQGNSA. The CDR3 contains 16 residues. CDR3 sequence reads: CASSLRSGVSHNEQFF. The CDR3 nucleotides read TGTGCCAGCAGCTTAAGAAGCGGGGTTTCCCACAATGAGCAGTTCTTC.

CDR3 coding DNA: TGTGCCAGCAGCAAAGGGGACAGGGGAAACTATGGCTACACCTTC. This sequence encodes CASSKGDRGNYGYTF. The chain links TRBV3-1 (or the pseudogene TRBV3-2) to TRBJ1-2, with 10 bases fitting TRBD1. Germline trimming cut 5 bases from V and 2 bases from J; bases unmatched to any gene: 5. The CDR3 is 15 amino acids. Germline CDR1 reads LGHDT; CDR2 reads YNNKEL (reference sequence).

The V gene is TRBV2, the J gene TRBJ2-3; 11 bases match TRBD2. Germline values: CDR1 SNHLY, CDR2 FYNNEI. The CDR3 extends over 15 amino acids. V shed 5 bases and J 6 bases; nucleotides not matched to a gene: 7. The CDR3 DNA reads TGTGCCAGCAGTAGACTAGCGGGGATAGGGGATACGCAGTATTTT. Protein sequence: CASSRLAGIGDTQYF.

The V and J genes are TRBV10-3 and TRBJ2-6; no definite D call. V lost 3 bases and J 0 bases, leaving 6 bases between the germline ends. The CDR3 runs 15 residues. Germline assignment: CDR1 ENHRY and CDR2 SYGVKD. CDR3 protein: CAISDPLSGANVLTF. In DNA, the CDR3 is TGTGCCATCAGTGACCCCCTCTCTGGGGCCAACGTCCTGACTTTC.

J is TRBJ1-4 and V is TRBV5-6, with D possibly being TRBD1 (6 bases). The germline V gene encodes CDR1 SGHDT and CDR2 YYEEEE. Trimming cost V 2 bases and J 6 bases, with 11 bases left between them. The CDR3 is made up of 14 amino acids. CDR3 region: CASSFTYRDEKLFF. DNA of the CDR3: TGTGCCAGCAGCTTTACTTACAGGGATGAAAAACTGTTTTTT.

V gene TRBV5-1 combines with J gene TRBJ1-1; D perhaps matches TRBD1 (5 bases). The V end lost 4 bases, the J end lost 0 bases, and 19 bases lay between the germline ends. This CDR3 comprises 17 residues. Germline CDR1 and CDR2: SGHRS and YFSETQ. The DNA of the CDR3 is TGCGCCAGCAGCCAATTGGGGGAAGGGAGAATGAACACTGAAGCTTTCTTT. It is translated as CASSQLGEGRMNTEAFF.

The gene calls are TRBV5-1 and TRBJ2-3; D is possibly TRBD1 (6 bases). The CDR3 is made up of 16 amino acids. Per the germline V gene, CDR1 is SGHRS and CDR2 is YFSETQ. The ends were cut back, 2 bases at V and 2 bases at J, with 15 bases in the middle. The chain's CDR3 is CASSFLTGPDTDTQYF. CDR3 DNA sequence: TGCGCCAGCAGCTTCTTGACAGGTCCTGACACAGATACGCAGTATTTT.

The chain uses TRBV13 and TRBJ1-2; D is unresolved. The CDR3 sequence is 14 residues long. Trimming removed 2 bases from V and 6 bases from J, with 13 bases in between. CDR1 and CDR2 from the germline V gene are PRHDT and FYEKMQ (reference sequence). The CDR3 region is CASSLRLKRDGYTF. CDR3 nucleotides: TGTGCCAGCAGCTTAAGGCTCAAGAGGGATGGCTACACCTTC.

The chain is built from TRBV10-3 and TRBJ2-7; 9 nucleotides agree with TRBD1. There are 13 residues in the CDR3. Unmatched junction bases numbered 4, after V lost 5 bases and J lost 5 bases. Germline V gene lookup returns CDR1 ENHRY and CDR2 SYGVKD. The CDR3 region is CAISTGGANEQYF. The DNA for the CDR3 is TGTGCCATCAGTACAGGGGGCGCGAACGAGCAGTACTTC.

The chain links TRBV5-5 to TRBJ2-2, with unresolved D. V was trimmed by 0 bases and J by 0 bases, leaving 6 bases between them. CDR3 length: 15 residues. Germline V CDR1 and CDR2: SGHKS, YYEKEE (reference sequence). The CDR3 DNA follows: TGTGCCAGCAGCTTGGGGCAGCCGAACACCGGGGAGCTGTTTTTT. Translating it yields CASSLGQPNTGELFF.